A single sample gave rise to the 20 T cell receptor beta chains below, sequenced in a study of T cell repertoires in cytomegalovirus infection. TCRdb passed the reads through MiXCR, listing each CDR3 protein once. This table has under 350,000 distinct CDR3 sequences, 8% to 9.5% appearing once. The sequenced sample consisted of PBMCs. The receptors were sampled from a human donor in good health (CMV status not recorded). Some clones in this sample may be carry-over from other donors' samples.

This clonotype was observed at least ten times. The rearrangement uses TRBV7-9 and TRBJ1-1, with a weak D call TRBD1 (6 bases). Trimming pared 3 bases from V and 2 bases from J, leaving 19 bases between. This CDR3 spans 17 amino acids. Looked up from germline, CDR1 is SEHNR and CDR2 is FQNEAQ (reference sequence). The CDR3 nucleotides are TGTGCCAGCAGCTTTGTGGGGGCGGCAGACAAAAACACTGAAGCTTTCTTT. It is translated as CASSFVGAADKNTEAFF.

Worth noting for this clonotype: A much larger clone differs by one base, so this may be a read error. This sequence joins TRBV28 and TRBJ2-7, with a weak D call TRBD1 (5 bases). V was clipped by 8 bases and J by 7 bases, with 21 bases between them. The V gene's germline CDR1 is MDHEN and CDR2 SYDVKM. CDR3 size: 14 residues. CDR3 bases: TGTGCCAGCCGACAGACGGGTAGTTACAATGAGCAGTACTTC. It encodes CASRQTGSYNEQYF.

The CDR3 DNA is TGCAGTGCTAGAGATTTAGGGGGGTTCGAAAAACTGTTTTTT. The encoded protein is CSARDLGGFEKLFF. This chain connects TRBV20-1 to TRBJ1-4, with D possibly TRBD1 on 6 matching bases. CDR1 DFQATT and CDR2 SNEGSKA come from the germline V gene (reference sequence). The V end lost 0 bases, the J end lost 8 bases, and 13 bases lay between the germline ends. The CDR3 consists of 14 residues.

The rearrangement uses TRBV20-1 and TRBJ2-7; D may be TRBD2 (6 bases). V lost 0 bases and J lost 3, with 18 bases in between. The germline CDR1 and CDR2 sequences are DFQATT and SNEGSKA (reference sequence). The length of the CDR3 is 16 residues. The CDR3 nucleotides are TGCAGTGCTAGAGAACCCCCCCCCCGGGGGAACTACGAGCAGTACTTC. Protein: CSAREPPPRGNYEQYF.

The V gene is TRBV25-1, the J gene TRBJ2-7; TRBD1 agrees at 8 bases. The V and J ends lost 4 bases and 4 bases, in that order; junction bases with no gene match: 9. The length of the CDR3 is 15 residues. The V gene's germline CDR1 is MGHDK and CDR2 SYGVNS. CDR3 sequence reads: CASSGSRTGLYEQYF. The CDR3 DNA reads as TGTGCCAGCAGTGGCTCCCGGACAGGGTTGTACGAGCAGTACTTC.

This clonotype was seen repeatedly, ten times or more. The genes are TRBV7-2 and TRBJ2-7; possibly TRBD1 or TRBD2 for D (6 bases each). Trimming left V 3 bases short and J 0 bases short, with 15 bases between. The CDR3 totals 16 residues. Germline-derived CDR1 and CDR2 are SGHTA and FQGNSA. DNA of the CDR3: TGTGCCAGCAGCTTCCCCCCGGGGGCCGACTCCTACGAGCAGTACTTC. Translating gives CASSFPPGADSYEQYF.

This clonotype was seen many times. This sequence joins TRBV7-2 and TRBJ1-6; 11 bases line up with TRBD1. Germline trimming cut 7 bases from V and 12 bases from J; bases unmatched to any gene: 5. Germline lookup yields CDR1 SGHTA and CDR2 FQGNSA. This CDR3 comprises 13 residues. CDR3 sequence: CASKDRGHEPLHF. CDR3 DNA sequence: TGTGCCAGCAAGGACAGGGGGCATGAACCCCTCCACTTT.

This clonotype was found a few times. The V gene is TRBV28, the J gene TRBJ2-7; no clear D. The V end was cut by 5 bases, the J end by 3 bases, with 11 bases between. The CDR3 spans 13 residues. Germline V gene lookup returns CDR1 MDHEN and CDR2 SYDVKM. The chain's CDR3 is CASSLRNRYEQYF. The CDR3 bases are TGTGCCAGCAGTCTCCGAAACCGCTACGAGCAGTACTTC.

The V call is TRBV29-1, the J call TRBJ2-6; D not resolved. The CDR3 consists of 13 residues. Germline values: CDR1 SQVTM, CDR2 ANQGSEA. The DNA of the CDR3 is TGCAGGTTATCGGGCTATGGGGCCAACGTCCTGACTTTC. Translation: CRLSGYGANVLTF.

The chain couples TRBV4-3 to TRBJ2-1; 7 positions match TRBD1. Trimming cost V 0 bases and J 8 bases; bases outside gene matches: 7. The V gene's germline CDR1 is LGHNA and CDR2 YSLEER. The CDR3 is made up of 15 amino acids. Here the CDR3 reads CASSQDRGGRDEQFF. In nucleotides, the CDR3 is TGCGCCAGCAGCCAAGATCGAGGGGGCAGGGATGAGCAGTTCTTC.

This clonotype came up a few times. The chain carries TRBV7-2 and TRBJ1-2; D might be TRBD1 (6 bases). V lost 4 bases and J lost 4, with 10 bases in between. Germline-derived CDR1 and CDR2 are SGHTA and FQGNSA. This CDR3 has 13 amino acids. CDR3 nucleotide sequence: TGTGCCAGCAGCTCACAGGGAAGCTATGGCTACACCTTC. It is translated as CASSSQGSYGYTF.

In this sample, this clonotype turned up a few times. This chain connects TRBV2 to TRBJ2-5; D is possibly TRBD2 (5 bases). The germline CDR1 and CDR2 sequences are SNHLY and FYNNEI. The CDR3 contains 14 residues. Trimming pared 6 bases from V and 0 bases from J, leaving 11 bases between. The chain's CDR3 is CASSPGSHQETQYF. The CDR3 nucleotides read TGTGCCAGCAGCCCGGGGAGCCACCAAGAGACCCAGTACTTC.

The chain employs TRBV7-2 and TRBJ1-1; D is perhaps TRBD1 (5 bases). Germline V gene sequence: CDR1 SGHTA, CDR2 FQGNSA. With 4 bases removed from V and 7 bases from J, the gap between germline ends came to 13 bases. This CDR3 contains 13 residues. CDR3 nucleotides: TGTGCCAGCAGCTGGCAACAGGCGAATGAAGCTTTCTTT. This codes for CASSWQQANEAFF.

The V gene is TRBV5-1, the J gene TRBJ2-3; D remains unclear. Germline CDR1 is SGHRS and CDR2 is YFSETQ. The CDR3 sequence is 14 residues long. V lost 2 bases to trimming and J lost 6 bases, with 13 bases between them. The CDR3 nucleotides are TGCGCCAGCAGCTTAAGGGTCCAGGCGGATACGCAGTATTTT. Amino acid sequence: CASSLRVQADTQYF.

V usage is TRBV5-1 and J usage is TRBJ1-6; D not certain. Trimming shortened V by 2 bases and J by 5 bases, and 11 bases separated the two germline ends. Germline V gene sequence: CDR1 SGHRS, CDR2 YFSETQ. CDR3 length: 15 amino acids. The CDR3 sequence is CASSFRTGNNSPLHF. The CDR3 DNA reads TGCGCCAGCAGCTTCAGGACTGGAAATAATTCACCCCTCCACTTT.

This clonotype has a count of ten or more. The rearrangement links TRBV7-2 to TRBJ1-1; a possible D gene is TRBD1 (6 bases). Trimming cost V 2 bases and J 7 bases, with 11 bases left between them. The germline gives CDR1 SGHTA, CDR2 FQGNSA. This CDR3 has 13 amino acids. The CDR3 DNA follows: TGTGCCAGCAGCTTATCAGGGGTGGGTGAAGCTTTCTTT. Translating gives CASSLSGVGEAFF.

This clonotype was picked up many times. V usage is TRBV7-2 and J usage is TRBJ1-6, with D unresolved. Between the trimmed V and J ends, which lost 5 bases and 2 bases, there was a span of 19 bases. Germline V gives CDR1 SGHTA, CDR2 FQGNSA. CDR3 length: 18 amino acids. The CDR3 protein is CASSPRAGFPPYNSPLHF. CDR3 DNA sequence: TGTGCCAGCAGCCCGCGGGCCGGCTTTCCTCCCTATAATTCACCCCTCCACTTT.

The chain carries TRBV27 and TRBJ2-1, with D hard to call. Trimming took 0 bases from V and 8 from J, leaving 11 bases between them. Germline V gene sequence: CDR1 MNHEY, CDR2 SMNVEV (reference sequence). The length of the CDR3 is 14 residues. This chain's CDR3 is CASSLSRLKHEQFF. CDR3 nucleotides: TGTGCCAGCAGTTTATCGAGACTGAAACATGAGCAGTTCTTC.

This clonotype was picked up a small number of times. The chain's CDR3 is CASSTDRELYEQYF. The CDR3, as DNA: TGTGCCAGCAGTACCGACAGGGAGCTCTACGAGCAGTACTTC. V usage is TRBV7-9 and J usage is TRBJ2-7; 7 bases match TRBD1. The CDR3 covers 14 residues. V shed 6 bases and J 3 bases; nucleotides not matched to a gene: 8. Germline lookup yields CDR1 SEHNR and CDR2 FQNEAQ (reference sequence).

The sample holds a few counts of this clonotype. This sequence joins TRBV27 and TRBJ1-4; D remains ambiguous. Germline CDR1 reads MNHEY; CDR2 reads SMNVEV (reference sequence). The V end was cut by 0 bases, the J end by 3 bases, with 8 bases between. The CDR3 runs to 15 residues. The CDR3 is CASSLSRAPNEKLFF. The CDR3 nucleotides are TGTGCCAGCAGTTTATCGAGGGCGCCTAATGAAAAACTGTTTTTT.